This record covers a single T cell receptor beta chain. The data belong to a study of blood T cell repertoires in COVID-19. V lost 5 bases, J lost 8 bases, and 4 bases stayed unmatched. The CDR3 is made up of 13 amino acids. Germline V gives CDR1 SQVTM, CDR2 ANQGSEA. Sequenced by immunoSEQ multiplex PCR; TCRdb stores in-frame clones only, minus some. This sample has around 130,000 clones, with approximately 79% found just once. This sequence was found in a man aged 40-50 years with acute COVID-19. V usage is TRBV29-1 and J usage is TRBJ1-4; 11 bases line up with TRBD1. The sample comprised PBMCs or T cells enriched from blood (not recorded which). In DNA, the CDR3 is TGCAGCGTTACCGGGACAGGGGGAGAAAAACTGTTTTTT. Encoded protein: CSVTGTGGEKLFF.